In this sample, the clone carrying this T cell receptor (beta chain) turned up a few times. Its antigen is currently unknown. This specimen comes from a study of beta chain features in type 1 diabetes. Study overall: All samples yielded around 98,000,000 examined sorted cells.

Broader study findings: A potential influence of HLA type upon TCRB rearrangement remained unresolved herein. At VDJ recombination sites, type 1 diabetes patients had fewer insertions and more deleted nucleotides. Shortening that was moderate but significant affected the TCRB CDR3s of Type 1 diabetes patients in all four CD4+ subsets.

Germline V CDR1 and CDR2: SGHAT, FQNNGV. The CDR3 is 17 amino acids. Germline trimming cut 1 base from V and 5 bases from J; bases unmatched to any gene: 12. What was sequenced were expressed TCRB transcripts, since all of the isolated RNA had been reverse transcribed. This table comes from immunoSEQ multiplex PCR, and its TCRdb copy is limited to in-frame clones, with some not included. The sample holds a few hundred thousand clones; about a tenth are singletons and the top ten take around 0.017%. The material sequenced was naive CD4+ T cells from blood. The chain joins TRBV11-2 to TRBJ2-7, with 9 bases lining up with TRBD1. This clonotype originated in a man younger than 45 with type 1 diabetes. For the CDR3, the DNA is TGTGCCAGCAGCTTAGTTCCGGTCGGGACAGGGTACCACGAGCAGTACTTC. Its protein product is CASSLVPVGTGYHEQYF.